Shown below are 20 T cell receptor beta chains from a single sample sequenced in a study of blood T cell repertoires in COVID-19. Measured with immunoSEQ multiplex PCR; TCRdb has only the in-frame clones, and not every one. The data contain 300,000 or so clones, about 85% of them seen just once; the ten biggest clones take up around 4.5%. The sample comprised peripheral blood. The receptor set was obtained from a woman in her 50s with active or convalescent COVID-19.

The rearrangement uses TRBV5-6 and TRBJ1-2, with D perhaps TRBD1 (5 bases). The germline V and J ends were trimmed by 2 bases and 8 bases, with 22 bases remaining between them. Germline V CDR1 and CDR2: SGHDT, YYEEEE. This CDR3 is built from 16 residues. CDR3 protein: CASSFGNRGNLWGYTF. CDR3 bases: TGTGCCAGCAGCTTTGGTAACCGGGGGAACCTATGGGGCTACACCTTC. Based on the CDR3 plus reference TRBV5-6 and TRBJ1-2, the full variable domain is DAGVTQSPTHLIKTRGQQVTLRCSPKSGHDTVSWYQQALGQGPQFIFQYYEEEERQRGNFPDRFSGHQFPNYSSELNVNALLLGDSALYLCASSFGNRGNLWGYTFGSGTRLTVV.

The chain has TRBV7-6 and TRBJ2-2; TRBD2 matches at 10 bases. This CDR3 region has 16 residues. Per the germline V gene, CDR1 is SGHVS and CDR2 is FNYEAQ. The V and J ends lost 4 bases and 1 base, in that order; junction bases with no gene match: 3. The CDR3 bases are TGTGCCAGCAGCTCAAGACTAGCGGGGAACACCGGGGAGCTGTTTTTT. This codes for CASSSRLAGNTGELFF.

The CDR3 reads CASSQTGFANYGYTF. CDR3 bases: TGCGCCAGCAGCCAAACAGGTTTCGCTAACTATGGCTACACCTTC. The chain has TRBV4-1 and TRBJ1-2; tentative D call: TRBD1 (5 bases). The CDR3 extends over 15 amino acids. Germline V lookup: CDR1 MGHRA, CDR2 YSYEKL. The V gene lost 2 bases and the J gene lost 0 bases, with 10 bases spanning the gap.

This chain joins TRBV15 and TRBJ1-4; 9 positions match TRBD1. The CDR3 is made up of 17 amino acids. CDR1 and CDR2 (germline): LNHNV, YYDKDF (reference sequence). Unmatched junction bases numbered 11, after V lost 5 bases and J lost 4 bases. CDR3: CATSWGQGKLSNEKLFF. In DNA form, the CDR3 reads TGTGCCACCAGCTGGGGACAGGGAAAATTGAGTAATGAAAAACTGTTTTTT.

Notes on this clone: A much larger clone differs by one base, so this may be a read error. CDR3 sequence reads: CASSLASGPQETQYF. CDR3 bases: TGTGCCAGCAGCTTGGCTAGCGGGCCTCAAGAGACCCAGTACTTC. This chain joins TRBV5-4 and TRBJ2-5, with TRBD2 matching over 8 bases. This CDR3 comprises 15 residues. Germline CDR1 SGHNT, CDR2 YYREEE (reference sequence). Losses at the gene ends were 0 bases for V and 2 bases for J; bases not matched to a gene: 3.

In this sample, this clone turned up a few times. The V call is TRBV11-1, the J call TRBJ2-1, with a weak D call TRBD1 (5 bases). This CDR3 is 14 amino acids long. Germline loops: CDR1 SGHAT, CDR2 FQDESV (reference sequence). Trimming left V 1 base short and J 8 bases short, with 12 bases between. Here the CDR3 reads CASSLVLGAHEQFF. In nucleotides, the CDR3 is TGTGCCAGCAGCTTAGTTCTAGGGGCCCATGAGCAGTTCTTC.

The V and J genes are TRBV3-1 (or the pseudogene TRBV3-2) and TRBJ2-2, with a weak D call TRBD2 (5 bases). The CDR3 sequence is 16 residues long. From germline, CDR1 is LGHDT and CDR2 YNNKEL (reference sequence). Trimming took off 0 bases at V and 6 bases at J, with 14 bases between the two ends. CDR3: CASSQEGNWRSGELFF. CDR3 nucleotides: TGTGCCAGCAGCCAAGAGGGTAACTGGAGGTCCGGGGAGCTGTTTTTT.

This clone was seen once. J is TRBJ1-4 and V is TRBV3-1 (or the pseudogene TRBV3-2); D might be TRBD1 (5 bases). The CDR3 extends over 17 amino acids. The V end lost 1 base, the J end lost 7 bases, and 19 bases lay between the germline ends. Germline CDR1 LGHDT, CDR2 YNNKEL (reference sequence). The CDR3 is CASSQVPSLARGEKLFF. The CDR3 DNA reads TGTGCCAGCAGCCAAGTTCCCAGTCTGGCAAGGGGTGAAAAACTGTTTTTT.

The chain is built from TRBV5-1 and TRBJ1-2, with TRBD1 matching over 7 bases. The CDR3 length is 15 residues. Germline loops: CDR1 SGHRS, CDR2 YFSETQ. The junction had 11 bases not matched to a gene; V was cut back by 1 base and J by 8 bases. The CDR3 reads CASSLTGATPEGYTF. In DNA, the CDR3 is TGCGCCAGCAGCTTGACAGGGGCGACCCCGGAGGGCTACACCTTC.

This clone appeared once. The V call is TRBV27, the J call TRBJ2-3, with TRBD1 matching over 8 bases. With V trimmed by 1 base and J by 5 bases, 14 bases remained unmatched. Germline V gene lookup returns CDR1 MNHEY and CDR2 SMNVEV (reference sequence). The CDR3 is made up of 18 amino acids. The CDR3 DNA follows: TGTGCCAGCAGTTTATGGGGCAGGGGGCCGTTCAGGGTAGATACGCAGTATTTT. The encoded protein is CASSLWGRGPFRVDTQYF.

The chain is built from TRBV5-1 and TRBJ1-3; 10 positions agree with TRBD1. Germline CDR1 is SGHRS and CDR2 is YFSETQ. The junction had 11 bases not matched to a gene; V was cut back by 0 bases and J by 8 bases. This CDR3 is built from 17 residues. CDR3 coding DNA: TGCGCCAGCAGCTTGGCGCCCTCGGGACAGGGGACATACACCATATATTTT. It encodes CASSLAPSGQGTYTIYF.

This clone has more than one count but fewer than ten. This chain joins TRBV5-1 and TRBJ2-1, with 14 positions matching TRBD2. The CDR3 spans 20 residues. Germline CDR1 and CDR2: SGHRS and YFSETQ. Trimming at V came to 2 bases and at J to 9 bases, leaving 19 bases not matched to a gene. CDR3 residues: CASSFLPLTPGLAGAGEQFF. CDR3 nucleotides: TGCGCCAGCAGCTTCCTTCCATTAACCCCGGGACTAGCGGGAGCCGGTGAGCAGTTCTTC.

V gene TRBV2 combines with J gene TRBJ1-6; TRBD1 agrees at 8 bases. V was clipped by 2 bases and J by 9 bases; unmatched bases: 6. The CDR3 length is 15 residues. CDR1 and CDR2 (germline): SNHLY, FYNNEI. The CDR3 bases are TGTGCCAGCAGTGAACCCAGGGGGCGAGGTTCACCCCTCCACTTT. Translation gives CASSEPRGRGSPLHF.

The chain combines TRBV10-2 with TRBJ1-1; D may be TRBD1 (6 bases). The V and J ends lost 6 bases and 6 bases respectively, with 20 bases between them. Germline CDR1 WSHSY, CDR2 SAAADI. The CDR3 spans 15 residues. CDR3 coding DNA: TGCGCCAGCAGCGAACAGGGAGTCGAGGGCGCTGAAGCTTTCTTT. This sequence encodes CASSEQGVEGAEAFF.

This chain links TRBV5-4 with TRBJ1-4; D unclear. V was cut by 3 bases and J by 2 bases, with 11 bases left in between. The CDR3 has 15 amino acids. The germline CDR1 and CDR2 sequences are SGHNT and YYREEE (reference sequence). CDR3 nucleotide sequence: TGTGCCAGCAGCTCCCGGGATTCGACTAATGAAAAACTGTTTTTT. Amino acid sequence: CASSSRDSTNEKLFF.

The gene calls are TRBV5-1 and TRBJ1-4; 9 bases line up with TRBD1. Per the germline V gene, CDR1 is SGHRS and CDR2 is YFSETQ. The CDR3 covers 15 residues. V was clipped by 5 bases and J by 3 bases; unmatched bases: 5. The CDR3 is CASRSGTGSNEKLFF. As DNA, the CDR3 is TGCGCCAGCAGGTCCGGGACAGGGTCTAATGAAAAACTGTTTTTT.

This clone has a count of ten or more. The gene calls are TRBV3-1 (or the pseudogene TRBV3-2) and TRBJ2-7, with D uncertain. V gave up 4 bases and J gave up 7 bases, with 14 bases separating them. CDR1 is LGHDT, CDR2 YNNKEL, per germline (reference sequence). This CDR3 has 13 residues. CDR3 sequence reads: CASSLGPSWEQYF. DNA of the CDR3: TGTGCCAGCAGCCTGGGCCCCTCTTGGGAGCAGTACTTC.

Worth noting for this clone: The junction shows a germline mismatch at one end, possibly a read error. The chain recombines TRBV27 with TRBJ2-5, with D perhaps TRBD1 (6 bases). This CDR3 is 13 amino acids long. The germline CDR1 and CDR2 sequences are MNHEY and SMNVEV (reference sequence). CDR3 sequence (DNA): TGTGCCAGCAGTATCAGGGGTCAAGCGACCCAGTACTTC. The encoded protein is CASSIRGQATQYF.

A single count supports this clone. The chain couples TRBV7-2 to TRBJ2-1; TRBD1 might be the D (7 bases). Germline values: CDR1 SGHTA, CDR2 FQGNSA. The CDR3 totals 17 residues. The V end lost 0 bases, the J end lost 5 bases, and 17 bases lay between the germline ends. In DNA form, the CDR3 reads TGTGCCAGCAGCTTAGCCCGAGGGGGCGGGGCTAACAATGAGCAGTTCTTC. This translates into CASSLARGGGANNEQFF.

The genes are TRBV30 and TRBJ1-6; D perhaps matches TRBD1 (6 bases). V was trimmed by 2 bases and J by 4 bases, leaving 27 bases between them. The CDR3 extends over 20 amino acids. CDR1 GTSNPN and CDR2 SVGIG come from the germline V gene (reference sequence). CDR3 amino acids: CAWSLEQGIQLGKYNSPLHF. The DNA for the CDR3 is TGTGCCTGGAGTTTAGAACAGGGAATTCAACTTGGAAAATATAATTCACCCCTCCACTTT.